This T cell receptor (beta chain) stems from a study of cytomegalovirus exposure and HLA in healthy donors. Study-level points and caveats: The classifier reportedly diagnosed cytomegalovirus status with high sensitivity and specificity.

In its sample, this clone was seen a few times. What it recognizes is unknown. Use of 60 Vbeta and 13 Jbeta primers characterized the PCR. Produced via immunoSEQ multiplex PCR; TCRdb's table is partial and in-frame only. The table shows about 150,000 clones, with approximately 85% occurring only once. V shed 5 bases and J shed 7 bases, with 12 bases lying between them. The CDR3 consists of 13 residues. Germline CDR1 and CDR2: MDHEN and SYDVKM. What was sequenced was PBMCs. This chain uses TRBV28 with TRBJ2-1; TRBD2 is a possible D gene (6 bases). The clonotype originates from a young woman in good health and CMV-seronegative. This chain's CDR3 is CASSPPEGNEQFF. The CDR3 DNA reads as TGTGCCAGCAGTCCCCCGGAGGGAAATGAGCAGTTCTTC.